This entry concerns a single T cell receptor (beta chain). Its antigen remains unidentified. No qualities accompany the bases; no much larger clone lies one base away. These data originate in a study of T cell repertoires in cytomegalovirus infection (dated 2019 in TCRdb). About the full investigation: Because public TCR beta signatures pointed to carriage of CMV infection together with the matching HLA type, the HLA type of each donor mattered for the analysis. Study-wide findings and limitations: In the ex vivo response, HLA-C-restricted CMV-specific TCR beta clonotypes were dominant, and in two of eight donors the single most frequent clonotype came from this HLA-C-restricted group. In both this cohort and an independent roughly 350-donor cohort, the cumulative frequency of public TCR beta family members distinguished carriers of CMV infection plus the relevant HLA type.

The instrument given in TCRdb is Illumina HiSeq 1500. The public reads were reanalyzed by TCRdb: fastp trimming at Q25, MiXCR alignment, in-frame beta chains only. Rows merge per CDR3 protein into single entries with the most common DNA and genes. This sample is represented by approximately 500,000 distinct CDR3 sequences; about 17% of them were singletons. Together, the top ten hold about 24% of the sample. V sheds 2 bases and J sheds 5 bases, leaving 8 bases between their ends. The CDR3 starts with the cysteine, ends with the phenylalanine, and has 13 residues. Just the 39-base CDR3 DNA is kept, in frame starting at base 1.

Recombination connected TRBV12-3 or TRBV12-4 to TRBJ2-3, with no confidently assigned D gene. Sequenced input: CD8+ T cells from PBMCs. This receptor was identified in a human donor in good health (CMV status not recorded). Some clones in this sample may be carry-over from other donors' samples. The DNA reads as follows: TGTGCCAGCAGTTTAAAAGCCGTAGATACGCAGTATTTT. It specifies CASSLKAVDTQYF.